This T cell receptor (beta chain) was sequenced for a study of blood T cells in healthy people across ages (dated by TCRdb to between 2015 and 2016). Regarding the research as a whole: In model experiments, template switching captured roughly one uniquely barcoded TCR beta cDNA molecule for every two T cells. The study measured age-related changes in TCR beta repertoire diversity using deep sequencing normalized with unique cDNA molecular identifiers. Donors were grouped into four age groups: young (average approximately 15 years), middle-aged (roughly 40), aged (62) and long-lived (approximately 82). To avoid experimental bias, donors of different ages were distributed randomly across sequencing lanes. Using the same blood draw, the study looked at two additional independent replicas of 1 million unique cDNA reads for two donors, one aged 18 to 30 and the other aged 80 or older.

Donors were 39 systemically healthy Caucasian individuals from Russia aged roughly 6 to 90 years. Around 10 milliliters of peripheral blood were drawn from each donor into EDTA-treated Vacutainer tubes. Ficoll-Paque density-gradient centrifugation was used to isolate PBMCs, with at least 7 million obtained per sample. Total RNA, at least 6 micrograms per sample, was extracted from PBMCs with Trizol reagent. The percentages of naive CD45RAhigh/CD27high T cells were determined by flow cytometry on a PBMC aliquot from every donor. There are many counts of this clonotype. What this receptor recognizes is not known. No much larger clone is present one base from it, and per-base qualities are unavailable. The study at large found these results: Conclusive comparison of naive and antigen-experienced compartments was prevented by the profiling of bulk unsorted PBMCs. As age increased, observed TCR beta diversity per million T cells dropped in a roughly linear way, and a significant reduction was already evident by age about 36. Total diversity estimates from one million sequenced T cells were considered lower bounds and underestimates. Compared with the aged group, the long-lived group had more naive CD4+ T cells, fewer expanded clones and increased TCR diversity, suggesting age selection. Donor CMV infection status was unknown, potentially confounding age-related changes in expanded clonotypes. Observed TCR beta diversity correlated strongly with the percentage of naive T cells measured by flow cytometry.

The CDR3 sequence holds 16 residues, the cysteine and phenylalanine included. Only the CDR3 region is kept as DNA, spanning 48 bases read in frame from base 1. The germline V and J ends show losses of 5 bases and 0 bases respectively, and no gene match explains 10 bases of the junction. Looking up the germline V gene yields CDR1 MNHNS and CDR2 SASEGT. Library preparation was by 5' RACE. Sequencing used an Illumina HiSeq 2500. A second PCR of roughly 6 to 12 cycles was run with a J-beta primer mix and a sample-barcoded 5' primer. Each TCR beta cDNA molecule received a unique molecular identifier from a template-switch 5' adaptor carrying 12 random nucleotides. Each sample yielded at least 2.5 million CDR3-containing paired-end reads. All of the RNA was converted into first-strand cDNA using the Mint cDNA synthesis kit, with a TRBC-specific oligonucleotide serving as the primer. Following uracil-DNA glycosylase treatment, all cDNA underwent a first 18-cycle PCR with the universal primers M1SS and BC2_uni_R. Regarding the original processing steps: For normalization, 1 million high-quality reads were randomly selected from each sample, with every read carrying a distinct molecular identifier. Reads with shared molecular identifiers were discarded instead of being binned into consensus sequences. CDR3 identification, clonotype clustering and error correction used MiTCR with a Q25 quality threshold and the strictest error-elimination algorithm. A nonparametric unseen species model with Euler transformation was used to estimate lower-bound total TCR beta diversity. TCRdb applied fastp at Q25 and MiXCR to the public reads, then kept only in-frame beta chains. All rows with the same CDR3 protein become a single entry with the most common DNA and genes. The V and J calls follow TCRdb's processing rather than the paper's. The sample table shows approximately 810,000 distinct CDR3 sequences, and under 30% are seen once. Jointly, the top ten make up roughly 17% of the sample.

Sequenced sample: blood. The chain links TRBV6-1 with TRBJ2-7; the junction holds 7 bases that match TRBD1. The origin of this receptor is an elderly woman in good health. The CDR3 reads as follows: CASSSHGQASSYEQYF. In nucleotides, the sequence is TGTGCCAGCAGTAGCCATGGACAGGCGAGCTCCTACGAGCAGTACTTC.